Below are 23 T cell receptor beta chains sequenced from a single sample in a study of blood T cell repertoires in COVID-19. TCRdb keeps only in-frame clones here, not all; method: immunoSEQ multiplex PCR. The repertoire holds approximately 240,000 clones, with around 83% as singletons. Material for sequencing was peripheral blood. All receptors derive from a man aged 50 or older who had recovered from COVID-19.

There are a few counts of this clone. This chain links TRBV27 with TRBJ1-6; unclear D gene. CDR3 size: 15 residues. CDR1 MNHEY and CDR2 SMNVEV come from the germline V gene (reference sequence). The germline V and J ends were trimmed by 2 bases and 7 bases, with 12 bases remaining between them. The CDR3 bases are TGTGCCAGCAGTTTAGGGCCAACCCCAAATTCACCCCTCCACTTT. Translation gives CASSLGPTPNSPLHF.

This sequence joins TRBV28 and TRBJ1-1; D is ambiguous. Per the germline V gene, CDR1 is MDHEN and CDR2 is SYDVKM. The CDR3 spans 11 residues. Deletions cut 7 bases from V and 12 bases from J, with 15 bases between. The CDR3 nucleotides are TGTGCCAGCAACGGAGGACCTGGAACTTTCTTT. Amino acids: CASNGGPGTFF.

CDR3 nucleotides: TGTGCCAGCAGCAGGGGGTTTGAAAAACTGTTTTTT. Translating gives CASSRGFEKLFF. The chain has TRBV6-1 and TRBJ1-4, with 7 bases that match TRBD1. V shed 6 bases, J shed 7 bases, and the junction held 2 bases outside the gene matches. CDR1 is MNHNS, CDR2 SASEGT, per germline. This CDR3 region has 12 residues.

The CDR3 sequence: CASSSGLAIYNEQFF. CDR3 in DNA: TGTGCCAGCAGTTCAGGACTAGCTATTTACAATGAGCAGTTCTTC. The chain carries TRBV28 and TRBJ2-1; 8 bases are a match to TRBD2. The CDR3 loop spans 15 amino acids. Germline-derived CDR1 and CDR2 are MDHEN and SYDVKM. The V gene end was trimmed by 4 bases and the J gene end by 4 bases; junction bases not matched to a gene: 6.

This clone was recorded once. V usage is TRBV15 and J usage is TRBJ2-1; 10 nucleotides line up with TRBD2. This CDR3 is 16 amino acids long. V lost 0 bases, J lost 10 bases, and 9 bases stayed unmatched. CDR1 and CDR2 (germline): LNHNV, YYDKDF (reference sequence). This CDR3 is CATSREVLAGQLEQFF. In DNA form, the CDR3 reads TGTGCCACCAGCAGAGAGGTACTAGCGGGGCAATTGGAGCAGTTCTTC.

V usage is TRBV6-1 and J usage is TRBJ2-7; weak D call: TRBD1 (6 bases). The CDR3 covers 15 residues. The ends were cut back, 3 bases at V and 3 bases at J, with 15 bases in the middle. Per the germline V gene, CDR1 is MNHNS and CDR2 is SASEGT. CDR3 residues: CASSEYLRTDYEQYF. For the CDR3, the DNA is TGTGCCAGCAGTGAGTATTTGAGGACAGACTACGAGCAGTACTTC.

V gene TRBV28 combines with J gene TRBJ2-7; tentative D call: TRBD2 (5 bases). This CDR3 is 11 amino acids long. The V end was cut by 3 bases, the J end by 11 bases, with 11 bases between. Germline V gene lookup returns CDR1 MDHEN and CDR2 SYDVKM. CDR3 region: CASSLFGVEYF. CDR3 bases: TGTGCCAGCAGTTTGTTCGGGGTAGAGTACTTC.

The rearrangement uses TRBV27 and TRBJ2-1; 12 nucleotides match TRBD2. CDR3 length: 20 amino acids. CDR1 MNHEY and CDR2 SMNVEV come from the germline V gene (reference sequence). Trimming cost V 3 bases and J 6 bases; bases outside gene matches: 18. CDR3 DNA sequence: TGTGCCAGCAGTTTTCGGGGAGGGCTAGCGGGAGGGCCGGGATTCAATGAGCAGTTCTTC. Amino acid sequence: CASSFRGGLAGGPGFNEQFF.

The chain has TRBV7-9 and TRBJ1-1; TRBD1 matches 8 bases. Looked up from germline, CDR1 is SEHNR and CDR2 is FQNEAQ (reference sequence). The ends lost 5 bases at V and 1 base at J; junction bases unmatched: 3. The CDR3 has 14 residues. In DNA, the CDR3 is TGTGCCAGCAGCCCGACAGGGGAGAACACTGAAGCTTTCTTT. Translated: CASSPTGENTEAFF.

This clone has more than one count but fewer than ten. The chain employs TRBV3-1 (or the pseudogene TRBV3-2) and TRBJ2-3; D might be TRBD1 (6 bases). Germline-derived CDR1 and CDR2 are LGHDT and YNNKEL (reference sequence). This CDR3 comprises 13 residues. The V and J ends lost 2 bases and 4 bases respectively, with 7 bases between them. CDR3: CASSQRGSDTQYF. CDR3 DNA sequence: TGTGCCAGCAGCCAAAGGGGGTCAGATACGCAGTATTTT.

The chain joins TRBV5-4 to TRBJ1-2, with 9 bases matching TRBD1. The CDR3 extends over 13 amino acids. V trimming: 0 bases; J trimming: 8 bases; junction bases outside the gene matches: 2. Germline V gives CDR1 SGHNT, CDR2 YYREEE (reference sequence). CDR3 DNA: TGTGCCAGCAGCTTGGACAGGGGGCGCGGCTACACCTTC. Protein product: CASSLDRGRGYTF.

CDR3 DNA: TGCGCCAGCAGCTTGACAGGGGCGGACACCATATATTTT. Its translation is CASSLTGADTIYF. The chain employs TRBV5-1 and TRBJ1-3; TRBD1 matches 7 bases. From germline, CDR1 is SGHRS and CDR2 YFSETQ. V shed 1 base, J shed 8 bases, and the junction held 3 bases outside the gene matches. The CDR3 covers 13 residues.

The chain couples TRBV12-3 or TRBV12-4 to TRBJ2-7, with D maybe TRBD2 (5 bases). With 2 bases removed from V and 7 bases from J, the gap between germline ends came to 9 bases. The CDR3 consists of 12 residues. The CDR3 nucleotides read TGTGCCAGCAGTTTACGTCGGGGTGAGCAGTACTTC. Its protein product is CASSLRRGEQYF.

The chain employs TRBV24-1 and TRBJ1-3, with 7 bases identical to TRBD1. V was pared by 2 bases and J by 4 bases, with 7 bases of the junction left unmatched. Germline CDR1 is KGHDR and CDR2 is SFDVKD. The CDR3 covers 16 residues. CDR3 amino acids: CATSDSTTGRGNTIYF. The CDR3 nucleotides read TGTGCCACCAGTGATTCTACGACAGGGAGAGGAAACACCATATATTTT.

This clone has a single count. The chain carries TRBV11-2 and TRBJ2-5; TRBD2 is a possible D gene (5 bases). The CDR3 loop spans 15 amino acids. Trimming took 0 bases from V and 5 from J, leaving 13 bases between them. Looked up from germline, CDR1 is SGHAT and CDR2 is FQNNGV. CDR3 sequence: CASSLDGGARETQYF. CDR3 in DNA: TGTGCCAGCAGCTTAGATGGAGGCGCGAGGGAGACCCAGTACTTC.

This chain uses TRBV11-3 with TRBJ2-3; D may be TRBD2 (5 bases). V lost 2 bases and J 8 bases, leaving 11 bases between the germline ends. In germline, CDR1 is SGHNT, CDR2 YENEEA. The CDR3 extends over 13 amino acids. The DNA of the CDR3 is TGTGCCAGCAGCTTAAACCTCCGGGGTACGCAGTATTTT. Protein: CASSLNLRGTQYF.

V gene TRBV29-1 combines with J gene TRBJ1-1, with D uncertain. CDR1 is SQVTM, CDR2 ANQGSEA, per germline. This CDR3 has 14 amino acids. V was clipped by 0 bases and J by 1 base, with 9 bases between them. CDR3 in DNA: TGCAGCGTTGAAGACCGGGGAAGGAACACTGAAGCTTTCTTT. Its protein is CSVEDRGRNTEAFF.

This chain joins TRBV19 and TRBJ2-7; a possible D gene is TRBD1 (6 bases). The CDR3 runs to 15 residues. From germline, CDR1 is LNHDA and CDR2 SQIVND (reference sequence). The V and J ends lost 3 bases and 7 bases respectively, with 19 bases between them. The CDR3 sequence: CASSIAGTGFWEQYF. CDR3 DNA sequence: TGTGCCAGTAGTATCGCCGGTACAGGGTTTTGGGAGCAGTACTTC.

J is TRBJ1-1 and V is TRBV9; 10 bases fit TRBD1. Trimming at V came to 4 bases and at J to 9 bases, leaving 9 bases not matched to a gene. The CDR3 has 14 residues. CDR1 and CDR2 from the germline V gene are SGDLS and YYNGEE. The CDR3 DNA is TGTGCCAGCAGCACCTCGGGGACAGGGGTGAAAGCTTTCTTT. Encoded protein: CASSTSGTGVKAFF.

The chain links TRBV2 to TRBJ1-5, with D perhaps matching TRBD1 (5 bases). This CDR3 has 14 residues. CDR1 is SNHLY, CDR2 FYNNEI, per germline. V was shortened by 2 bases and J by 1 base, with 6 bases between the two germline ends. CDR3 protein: CASSERGSNQPQHF. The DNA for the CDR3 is TGTGCCAGCAGTGAACGGGGGAGCAATCAGCCCCAGCATTTT.

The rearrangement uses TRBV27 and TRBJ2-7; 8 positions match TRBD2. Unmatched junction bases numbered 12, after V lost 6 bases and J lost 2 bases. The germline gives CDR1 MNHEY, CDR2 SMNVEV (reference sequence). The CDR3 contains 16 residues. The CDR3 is CASRNPGAGAAYEQYF. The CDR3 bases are TGTGCCAGCAGGAATCCCGGAGCGGGAGCCGCCTACGAGCAGTACTTC.

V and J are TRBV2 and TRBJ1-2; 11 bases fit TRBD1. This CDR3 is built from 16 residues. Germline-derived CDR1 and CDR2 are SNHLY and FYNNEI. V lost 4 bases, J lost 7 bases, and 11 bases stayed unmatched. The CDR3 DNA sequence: TGTGCCAGCAGTGTCTCCTGGACAGGGGGCGCAGTTGGCTACACCTTC. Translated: CASSVSWTGGAVGYTF.

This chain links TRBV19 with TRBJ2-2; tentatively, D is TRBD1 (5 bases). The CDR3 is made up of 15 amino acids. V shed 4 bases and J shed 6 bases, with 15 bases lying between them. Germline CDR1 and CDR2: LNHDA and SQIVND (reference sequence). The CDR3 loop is CASSRPQDISGELFF. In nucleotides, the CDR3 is TGTGCCAGTAGTAGGCCACAGGACATATCCGGGGAGCTGTTTTTT.